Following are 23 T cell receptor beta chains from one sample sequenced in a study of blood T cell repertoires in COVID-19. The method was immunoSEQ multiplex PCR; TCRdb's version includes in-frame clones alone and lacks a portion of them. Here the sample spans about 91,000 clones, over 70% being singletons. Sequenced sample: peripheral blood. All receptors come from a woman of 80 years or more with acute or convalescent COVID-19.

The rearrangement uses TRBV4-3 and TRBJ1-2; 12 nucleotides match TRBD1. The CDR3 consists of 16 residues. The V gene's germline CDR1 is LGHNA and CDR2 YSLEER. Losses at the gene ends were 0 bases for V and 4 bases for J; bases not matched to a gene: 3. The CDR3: CASSQEGTGGFYGYTF. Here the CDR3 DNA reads TGCGCCAGCAGCCAAGAGGGGACAGGGGGCTTCTATGGCTACACCTTC.

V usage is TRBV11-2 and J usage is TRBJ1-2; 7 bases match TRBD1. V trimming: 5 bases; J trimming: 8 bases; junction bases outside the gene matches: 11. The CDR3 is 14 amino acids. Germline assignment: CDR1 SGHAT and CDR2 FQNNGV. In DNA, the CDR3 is TGTGCCAGCAGCCCCGACAGGGCACGGTACGGCTACACCTTC. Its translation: CASSPDRARYGYTF. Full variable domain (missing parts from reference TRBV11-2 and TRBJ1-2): EAGVAQSPRYKIIEKRQSVAFWCNPISGHATLYWYQQILGQGPKLLIQFQNNGVVDDSQLPKDRFSAERLKGVDSTLKIQPAKLEDSAVYLCASSPDRARYGYTFGSGTRLTVV.

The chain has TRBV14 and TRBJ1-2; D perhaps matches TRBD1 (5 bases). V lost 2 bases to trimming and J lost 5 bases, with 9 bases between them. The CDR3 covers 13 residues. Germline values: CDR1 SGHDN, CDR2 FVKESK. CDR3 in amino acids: CASSQSGFYGYTF. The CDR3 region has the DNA TGTGCCAGCAGCCAATCAGGGTTTTATGGCTACACCTTC.

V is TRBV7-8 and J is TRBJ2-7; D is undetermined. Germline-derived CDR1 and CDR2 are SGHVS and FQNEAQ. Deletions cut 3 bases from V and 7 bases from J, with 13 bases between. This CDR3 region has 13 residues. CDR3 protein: CASSFSLPKEQYF. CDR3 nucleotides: TGTGCCAGCAGCTTTAGCCTCCCTAAGGAGCAGTACTTC.

CDR3 coding DNA: TGTGCCAGCAGTTTATTTTCTATTTTTCGGACTAGCGACACAGATACGCAGTATTTT. This codes for CASSLFSIFRTSDTDTQYF. The rearrangement joins TRBV27 to TRBJ2-3, with 9 bases fitting TRBD2. The V gene end was trimmed by 1 base and the J gene end by 2 bases; junction bases not matched to a gene: 13. This CDR3 region has 19 residues. Germline assignment: CDR1 MNHEY and CDR2 SMNVEV (reference sequence).

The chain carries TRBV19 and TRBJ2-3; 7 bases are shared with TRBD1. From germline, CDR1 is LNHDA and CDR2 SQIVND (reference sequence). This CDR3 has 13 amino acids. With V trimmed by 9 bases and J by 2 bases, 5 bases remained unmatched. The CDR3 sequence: CASTTGPTDTQYF. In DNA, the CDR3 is TGTGCCAGCACGACAGGGCCCACAGATACGCAGTATTTT.

Here the CDR3 reads CASSPSEFGEQYF. The CDR3 DNA reads TGTGCCAGCTCACCGAGTGAATTCGGCGAGCAGTACTTC. The chain joins TRBV18 to TRBJ2-7; no definite D call. This CDR3 contains 13 residues. Trimming cost V 3 bases and J 6 bases, with 12 bases left between them. Per the germline V gene, CDR1 is KGHSH and CDR2 is LQKENI. The full variable domain, with the rest looked up from reference TRBV18 and TRBJ2-7, is NAGVMQNPRHLVRRRGQEARLRCSPMKGHSHVYWYRQLPEEGLKFMVYLQKENIIDESGMPKERFSAEFPKEGPSILRIQQVVRGDSAAYFCASSPSEFGEQYFGPGTRLTVT.

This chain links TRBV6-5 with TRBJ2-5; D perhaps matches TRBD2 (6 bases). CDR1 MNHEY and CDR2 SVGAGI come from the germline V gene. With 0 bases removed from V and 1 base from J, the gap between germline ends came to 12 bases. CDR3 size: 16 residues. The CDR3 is CASSYSAGGIQETQYF. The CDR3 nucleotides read TGTGCCAGCAGTTACTCGGCAGGAGGGATCCAAGAGACCCAGTACTTC.

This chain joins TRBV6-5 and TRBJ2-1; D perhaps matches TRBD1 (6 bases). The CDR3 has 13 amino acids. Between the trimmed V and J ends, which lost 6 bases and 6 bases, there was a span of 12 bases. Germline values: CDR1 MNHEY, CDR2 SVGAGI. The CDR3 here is CASRMDSPNEQFF. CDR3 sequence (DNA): TGTGCCAGCAGAATGGACAGCCCCAATGAGCAGTTCTTC.

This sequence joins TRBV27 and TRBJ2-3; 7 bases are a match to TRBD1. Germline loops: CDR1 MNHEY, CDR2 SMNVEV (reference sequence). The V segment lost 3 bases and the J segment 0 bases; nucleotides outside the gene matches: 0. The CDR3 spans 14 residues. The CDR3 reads CASSFRGSTDTQYF. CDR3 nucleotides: TGTGCCAGCAGTTTCAGGGGGAGCACAGATACGCAGTATTTT.

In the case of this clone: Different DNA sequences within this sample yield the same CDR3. The CDR3 coding sequence is TGTGCCAGCAGTGTAGGGGTGAACACTGAAGCTTTCTTT. This translates into CASSVGVNTEAFF. V is TRBV6-4 and J is TRBJ1-1, with TRBD1 as a possible D gene (5 bases). V lost 4 bases and J 0 bases, leaving 6 bases between the germline ends. Germline CDR1 MRHNA, CDR2 SNTAGT. The CDR3 extends over 13 amino acids.

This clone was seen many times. The CDR3 DNA reads as TGTGCCAGCAGCTTACCAGGGGGCGCGGAAGCTTTCTTT. This gives the protein CASSLPGGAEAFF. The genes are TRBV11-3 and TRBJ1-1, with 8 nucleotides matching TRBD1. The V segment lost 2 bases and the J segment 8 bases; nucleotides outside the gene matches: 4. The V gene's germline CDR1 is SGHNT and CDR2 YENEEA. The CDR3 sequence is 13 residues long.

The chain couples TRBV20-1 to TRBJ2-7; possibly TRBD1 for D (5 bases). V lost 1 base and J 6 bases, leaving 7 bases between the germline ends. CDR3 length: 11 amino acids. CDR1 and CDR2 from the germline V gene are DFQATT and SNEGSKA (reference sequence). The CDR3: CSARAGFEQYF. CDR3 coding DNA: TGCAGTGCTAGAGCAGGGTTCGAGCAGTACTTC.

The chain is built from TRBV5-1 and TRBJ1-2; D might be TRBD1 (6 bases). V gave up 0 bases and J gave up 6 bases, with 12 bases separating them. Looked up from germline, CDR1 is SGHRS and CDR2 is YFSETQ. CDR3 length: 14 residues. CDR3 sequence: CASSLGQAPDGYTF. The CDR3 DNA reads TGCGCCAGCAGCTTGGGACAGGCCCCCGATGGCTACACCTTC.

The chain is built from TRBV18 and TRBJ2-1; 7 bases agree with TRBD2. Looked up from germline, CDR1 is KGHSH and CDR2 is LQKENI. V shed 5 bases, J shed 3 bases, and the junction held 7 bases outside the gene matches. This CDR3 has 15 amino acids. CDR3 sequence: CASSTGEGSYNEQFF. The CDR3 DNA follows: TGTGCCAGCTCAACCGGGGAGGGCAGCTACAATGAGCAGTTCTTC.

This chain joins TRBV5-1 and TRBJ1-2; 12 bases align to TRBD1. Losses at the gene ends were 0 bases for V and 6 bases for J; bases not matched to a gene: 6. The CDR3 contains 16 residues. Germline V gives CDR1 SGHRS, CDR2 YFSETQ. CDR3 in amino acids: CASSLAGQGAVNGYTF. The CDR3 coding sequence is TGCGCCAGCAGCTTGGCGGGACAGGGGGCGGTCAATGGCTACACCTTC.

The CDR3 reads CASGWGPYGYTF. The CDR3 DNA sequence: TGTGCTAGTGGTTGGGGCCCCTATGGCTACACCTTC. The rearrangement joins TRBV12-5 to TRBJ1-2, with a tentative D call TRBD1 (5 bases). The CDR3 has 12 residues. Deletions cut 4 bases from V and 4 bases from J, with 7 bases between. Germline V lookup: CDR1 LGHNT, CDR2 FRNRAP.

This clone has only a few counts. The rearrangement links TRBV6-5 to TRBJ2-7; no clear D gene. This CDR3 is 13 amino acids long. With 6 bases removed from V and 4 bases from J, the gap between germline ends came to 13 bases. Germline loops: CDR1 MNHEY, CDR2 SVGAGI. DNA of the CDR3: TGTGCCAGCAGCTCCCTTCCTCGTTACGAGCAGTACTTC. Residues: CASSSLPRYEQYF.

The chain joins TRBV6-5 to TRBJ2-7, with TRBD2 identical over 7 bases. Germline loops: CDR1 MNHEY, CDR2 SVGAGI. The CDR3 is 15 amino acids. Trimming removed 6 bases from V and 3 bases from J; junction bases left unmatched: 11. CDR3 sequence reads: CASSLGGTGDYEQYF. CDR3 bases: TGTGCCAGCAGCTTGGGGGGGACGGGGGACTACGAGCAGTACTTC.

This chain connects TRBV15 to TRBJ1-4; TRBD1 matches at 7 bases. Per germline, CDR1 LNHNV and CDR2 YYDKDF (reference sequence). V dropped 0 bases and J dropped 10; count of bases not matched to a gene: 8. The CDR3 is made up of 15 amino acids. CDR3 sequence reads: CATSRERDSAPKLFF. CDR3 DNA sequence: TGTGCCACCAGCAGAGAGCGGGACAGTGCACCAAAACTGTTTTTT.

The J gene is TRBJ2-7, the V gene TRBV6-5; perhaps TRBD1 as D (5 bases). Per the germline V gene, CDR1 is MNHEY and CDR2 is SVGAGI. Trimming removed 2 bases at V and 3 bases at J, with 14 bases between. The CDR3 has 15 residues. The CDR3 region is CASSYLRVYGYEQYF. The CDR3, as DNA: TGTGCCAGCAGTTACCTCAGGGTTTATGGCTACGAGCAGTACTTC.

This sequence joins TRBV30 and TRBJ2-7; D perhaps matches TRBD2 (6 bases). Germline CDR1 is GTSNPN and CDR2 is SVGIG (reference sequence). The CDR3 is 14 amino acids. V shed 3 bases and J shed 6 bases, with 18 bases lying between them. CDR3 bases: TGTGCCTGGAGAGGGCTGGCTCGGGGGTCCGAGCAGTACTTC. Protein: CAWRGLARGSEQYF.

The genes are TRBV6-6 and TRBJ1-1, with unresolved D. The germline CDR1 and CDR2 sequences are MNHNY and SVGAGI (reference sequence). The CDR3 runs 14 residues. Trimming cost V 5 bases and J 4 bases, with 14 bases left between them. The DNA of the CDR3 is TGTGCCAGCAGTACGCTCGGACTGATCACTGAAGCTTTCTTT. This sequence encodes CASSTLGLITEAFF.